A selection of T cell receptor beta chains follows, all from one sample in a study of PD-L1 blockade in urothelial cancer. The protocol was immunoSEQ multiplex PCR, while the TCRdb copy is restricted to in-frame clones and leaves out a portion. The sample lists around 100,000 clones, about 91% occurring once. The source material was PBMCs, sampled around atezolizumab (anti-PD-L1) treatment. The source of these receptors is a man aged 55 to 70 with urothelial cancer. CDR3s include the opening cysteine and the closing phenylalanine or tryptophan. Fields, in order: D gene, J gene, V gene, clone size, CDR3 DNA, CDR3 protein. The D gene is left open where the match is weak. Size values are once, few and many counts, or a class for expanded clones, and some rows have none.

D gene: -; J gene: TRBJ2-7; V gene: TRBV6-5; clone size: once; CDR3 DNA: TGTGCCAGCAGCTGGGGGCCCGAACGAAGACAGTACTTC; CDR3 protein: CASSWGPERRQYF
D gene: -; J gene: TRBJ1-1; V gene: TRBV7-9; clone size: -; CDR3 DNA: TGTGCCAGCAGCTCCCAAGGGAGCACTGAAGCTTTCTTT; CDR3 protein: CASSSQGSTEAFF
D gene: -; J gene: TRBJ1-2; V gene: TRBV4-2; clone size: -; CDR3 DNA: TGTGCCAGCAGCCAACCCGGGGGGGGTCAAAACTATGGCTACACCTTC; CDR3 protein: CASSQPGGGQNYGYTF
D gene: TRBD2; J gene: TRBJ2-1; V gene: TRBV5-1; clone size: -; CDR3 DNA: TGCGCCAGCAGCTTGTCCGGGCTAGCGGGAGTTTTCGATGAGCAGTTCTTC; CDR3 protein: CASSLSGLAGVFDEQFF
D gene: -; J gene: TRBJ1-2; V gene: TRBV7-9; clone size: once; CDR3 DNA: TGTGCCAGCAGCCCGCGGGACGGAAACTATGGCTACACCTTC; CDR3 protein: CASSPRDGNYGYTF
D gene: TRBD1; J gene: TRBJ2-5; V gene: TRBV4-1; clone size: -; CDR3 DNA: TGCGCCAGCAGCCGCGGCCAAACAGGGGAAGGGGAGACCCAGTACTTC; CDR3 protein: CASSRGQTGEGETQYF
D gene: TRBD1; J gene: TRBJ1-2; V gene: TRBV11-1; clone size: -; CDR3 DNA: TGTGCCAGCAGCTTGGGCCGGACAGGGGGCTATGGCTACACCTTC; CDR3 protein: CASSLGRTGGYGYTF
D gene: TRBD1; J gene: TRBJ2-3; V gene: TRBV5-1; clone size: once; CDR3 DNA: TGCGCCAGCAGCTTGGGTGGGGGACAGGGGGGAGATACGCAGTATTTT; CDR3 protein: CASSLGGGQGGDTQYF
D gene: TRBD2; J gene: TRBJ2-1; V gene: TRBV5-8; clone size: -; CDR3 DNA: TGTGCCAGCAGCACCCTAGCGGGACGCGACCTTAATCAGCAGTTCTTC; CDR3 protein: CASSTLAGRDLNQQFF
D gene: TRBD2; J gene: TRBJ2-1; V gene: TRBV10-3; clone size: -; CDR3 DNA: TGTGCCATCAGTGAGGCTAGCGGGTCCCTGGGGCAGTTCTTC; CDR3 protein: CAISEASGSLGQFF
D gene: -; J gene: TRBJ2-2; V gene: TRBV29-1; clone size: -; CDR3 DNA: TGCAGCGCCCAGACGGGGATGAACACCGGGGAGCTGTTTTTT; CDR3 protein: CSAQTGMNTGELFF
D gene: -; J gene: TRBJ2-3; V gene: TRBV28; clone size: -; CDR3 DNA: TGTGCCAGCAGTCAAGGGGTGAGGACAGATACGCAGTATTTT; CDR3 protein: CASSQGVRTDTQYF
D gene: TRBD2; J gene: TRBJ2-3; V gene: TRBV2; clone size: -; CDR3 DNA: TGTGCCAGGGGACTAGCGGGGGCAGATACGCAGTATTTT; CDR3 protein: CARGLAGADTQYF
D gene: TRBD1; J gene: TRBJ1-2; V gene: TRBV28; clone size: -; CDR3 DNA: TGTGCCAGCAGTTTACCCGGGACAGGGCACTCGGGCTACACCTTC; CDR3 protein: CASSLPGTGHSGYTF
D gene: -; J gene: TRBJ1-2; V gene: TRBV1; clone size: -; CDR3 DNA: TGCACCAGCAGCCAAGAAGGTGGTGAGGGAGGGTTTTATGGCTACACCTTC; CDR3 protein: CTSSQEGGEGGFYGYTF
D gene: -; J gene: TRBJ2-7; V gene: TRBV10-2; clone size: -; CDR3 DNA: TGCGCCAGCAGTGGACAGGTATACGAGCAGTACTTC; CDR3 protein: CASSGQVYEQYF
D gene: -; J gene: TRBJ1-1; V gene: TRBV18; clone size: once; CDR3 DNA: TGTGCCAGCTCACCACCGGGAACCGAGGGCGACACTGAAGCTTTCTTT; CDR3 protein: CASSPPGTEGDTEAFF
D gene: TRBD2; J gene: TRBJ2-2; V gene: TRBV28; clone size: -; CDR3 DNA: TGTGCCAGCAGGGTTAGCGGGGGGAACACCGGGGAGCTGTTTTTT; CDR3 protein: CASRVSGGNTGELFF
D gene: TRBD1; J gene: TRBJ2-1; V gene: TRBV5-1; clone size: -; CDR3 DNA: TGCGCCAGCAGCGTAATGACAGGGGACTCCTACAATGAGCAGTTCTTC; CDR3 protein: CASSVMTGDSYNEQFF
D gene: TRBD2; J gene: TRBJ2-3; V gene: TRBV11-2; clone size: -; CDR3 DNA: TGTGCCAGCAGCCGACTAGCGGGGAATAGTGTGGATACGCAGTATTTT; CDR3 protein: CASSRLAGNSVDTQYF
D gene: -; J gene: TRBJ1-5; V gene: TRBV5-1; clone size: -; CDR3 DNA: TGCGCCAGCAGCTTGGAAGGGGGACAGCCCCAGCATTTT; CDR3 protein: CASSLEGGQPQHF
D gene: -; J gene: TRBJ2-7; V gene: TRBV9; clone size: -; CDR3 DNA: TGTGCCAGCAGCGTAGGAGGGGGGGCAGGGAAATACGAGCAGTACTTC; CDR3 protein: CASSVGGGAGKYEQYF
D gene: -; J gene: TRBJ1-2; V gene: TRBV7-2; clone size: -; CDR3 DNA: TGTGCCAGCAGCCCAGACAGTAACTATGGCTACACCTTC; CDR3 protein: CASSPDSNYGYTF
D gene: -; J gene: TRBJ2-7; V gene: TRBV4-1; clone size: -; CDR3 DNA: TGCGCCAGCAGCCCCCCCGGGAGCTCCTACGAGCAGTACTTC; CDR3 protein: CASSPPGSSYEQYF
D gene: TRBD2; J gene: TRBJ2-1; V gene: TRBV5-1; clone size: -; CDR3 DNA: TGCGCCAGCAGCCCCGGGACTAGCGGATCCTACAATGAGCAGTTCTTC; CDR3 protein: CASSPGTSGSYNEQFF
D gene: -; J gene: TRBJ1-1; V gene: TRBV4-1; clone size: -; CDR3 DNA: TGCGCCAGCAGCCAAGATCGTCGAGGGGGTTATACTGAAGCTTTCTTT; CDR3 protein: CASSQDRRGGYTEAFF
D gene: TRBD2; J gene: TRBJ2-7; V gene: TRBV6-6; clone size: -; CDR3 DNA: TGTGCCAGCAGTTCCCCAGCGGGAGGCGCTTACGAGCAGTACTTC; CDR3 protein: CASSSPAGGAYEQYF
D gene: -; J gene: TRBJ1-1; V gene: TRBV28; clone size: -; CDR3 DNA: TGTGCCAGCAGTTTATCAGGGGTTACTGAAGCTTTCTTT; CDR3 protein: CASSLSGVTEAFF
D gene: -; J gene: TRBJ1-2; V gene: TRBV7-2; clone size: -; CDR3 DNA: TGTGCCAGCACCTACGGGGTTGGACAGCTAAATGGCTACACCTTC; CDR3 protein: CASTYGVGQLNGYTF
D gene: -; J gene: TRBJ1-5; V gene: TRBV2; clone size: once; CDR3 DNA: TGTGCCAGCAGTGAACGAGGGCAGCCGAATCAGCCCCAGCATTTT; CDR3 protein: CASSERGQPNQPQHF
D gene: -; J gene: TRBJ2-3; V gene: TRBV4-3; clone size: once; CDR3 DNA: TGCGCCAGCAGCCAGAGAATCACAGATACGCAGTATTTT; CDR3 protein: CASSQRITDTQYF
D gene: -; J gene: TRBJ2-7; V gene: TRBV15; clone size: -; CDR3 DNA: TGTGCCACCAGCAGAAACACCGGGACATCTTATTACGAGCAGTACTTC; CDR3 protein: CATSRNTGTSYYEQYF
D gene: -; J gene: TRBJ1-2; V gene: TRBV7-8; clone size: -; CDR3 DNA: TGTGCCAGCAGCTTAGACGCAGGGAACTATGGCTACACCTTC; CDR3 protein: CASSLDAGNYGYTF
D gene: TRBD1; J gene: TRBJ1-2; V gene: TRBV6-5; clone size: -; CDR3 DNA: TGTGCCAGCAGCCGCGACAGGGACCTTGGCTACACCTTC; CDR3 protein: CASSRDRDLGYTF
D gene: TRBD1; J gene: TRBJ2-7; V gene: TRBV6-5; clone size: -; CDR3 DNA: TGTGCCAGCAGGCCTACAGGGGGCAGCTACGAGCAGTACTTC; CDR3 protein: CASRPTGGSYEQYF
D gene: -; J gene: TRBJ2-1; V gene: TRBV6-7; clone size: -; CDR3 DNA: TGTGCCAGCAGAGACCAAGGGAGGTGGGTGAAGTTCTTC; CDR3 protein: CASRDQGRWVKFF
D gene: -; J gene: TRBJ1-6; V gene: TRBV10-1; clone size: -; CDR3 DNA: TGCGCCAGCGTAACAGGGCTCGATTATAATTCACCCCTCCACTTT; CDR3 protein: CASVTGLDYNSPLHF
D gene: -; J gene: TRBJ1-1; V gene: TRBV6-4; clone size: -; CDR3 DNA: TGTGCCAGCAGTGACCGGGATGGAGGGGAAGCTTTCTTT; CDR3 protein: CASSDRDGGEAFF
D gene: TRBD2; J gene: TRBJ2-1; V gene: TRBV2; clone size: -; CDR3 DNA: TGTGCCAGCAGTGAAAGGGCTAGCGGAGCCTACAATGAGCAGTTCTTC; CDR3 protein: CASSERASGAYNEQFF
D gene: -; J gene: TRBJ2-1; V gene: TRBV4-3; clone size: -; CDR3 DNA: TGCGCCAGCAGCCAAGAGGGGAGACACAATGAGCAGTTCTTC; CDR3 protein: CASSQEGRHNEQFF
D gene: TRBD1; J gene: TRBJ1-6; V gene: TRBV2; clone size: -; CDR3 DNA: TGTGCCAGCAGCCCTATCCGGGACAGTAATTCACCCCTCCACTTT; CDR3 protein: CASSPIRDSNSPLHF
D gene: -; J gene: TRBJ1-1; V gene: TRBV6-5; clone size: -; CDR3 DNA: TGTGCCAGCAGTTACTCGGGCGGGGCCGGGAACACTGAAGCTTTCTTT; CDR3 protein: CASSYSGGAGNTEAFF